Described below is a single T cell receptor beta chain sequence and its context. CDR3 length equals 15 residues. V was cut by 5 bases and J by 5 bases, with 18 bases left in between. Germline assignment: CDR1 MDHEN and CDR2 SYDVKM. This specimen belongs to a study of control samples from healthy donors and cancer patients. Assay: immunoSEQ multiplex PCR; the TCRdb copy retains only in-frame clones and omits some. The table has under 450,000 clones, over 75% seen once; the top ten hold 5% to 7%. The sample comprised PBMCs. V gene TRBV28 combines with J gene TRBJ1-2; D unresolved. The clonotype originates from a man aged 40-50 years with head and neck cancer. CDR3 sequence reads: CASSLGGHSAYGYTF. CDR3 in DNA: TGTGCCAGCAGTCTGGGCGGCCATTCCGCTTATGGCTACACCTTC.